The 13 T cell receptor beta chains presented below share a single source sample, sequenced in a study of blood T cell repertoires in COVID-19. Assay used: immunoSEQ multiplex PCR; TCRdb lists only in-frame clones, some missing. This repertoire shows 350,000 to 400,000 clones, about 86% found once; its top ten account for roughly 6.6%. Sequencing input: peripheral blood. The receptors were gathered from a woman aged 60 to 75 with COVID-19, enrolled during active disease.

A single count supports this clone. This chain uses TRBV2 with TRBJ1-1; the D gene is possibly TRBD1 (5 bases). The CDR3 has 13 residues. With 10 bases removed from V and 0 bases from J, the gap between germline ends came to 12 bases. Per germline, CDR1 SNHLY and CDR2 FYNNEI. The CDR3 sequence is CATCTGVNTEAFF. For the CDR3, the DNA is TGTGCCACCTGCACAGGTGTGAACACTGAAGCTTTCTTT.

This chain joins TRBV9 and TRBJ1-1; unclear D gene. Germline V gives CDR1 SGDLS, CDR2 YYNGEE. V lost 3 bases to trimming and J lost 5 bases, with 14 bases between them. There are 14 residues in the CDR3. CDR3 protein: CASSAWEGFTEAFF. The CDR3 DNA reads as TGTGCCAGCAGCGCGTGGGAGGGCTTTACTGAAGCTTTCTTT.

The chain combines TRBV7-3 with TRBJ2-3; D is possibly TRBD1 (6 bases). The germline CDR1 and CDR2 sequences are SGHTA and FQGTGA. This CDR3 contains 15 residues. V lost 4 bases and J 1 base, leaving 12 bases between the germline ends. The DNA of the CDR3 is TGTGCCAGCAGCTCGACAGGCGGTCGCACAGATACGCAGTATTTT. Translated: CASSSTGGRTDTQYF. Complete variable domain (other parts from reference TRBV7-3 and TRBJ2-3): GAGVSQTPSNKVTEKGKYVELRCDPISGHTALYWYRQSLGQGPEFLIYFQGTGAADDSGLPNDRFFAVRPEGSVSTLKIQRTERGDSAVYLCASSSTGGRTDTQYFGPGTRLTVL.

This chain uses TRBV7-9 with TRBJ2-5; TRBD1 matches at 8 bases. Trimming removed 4 bases from V and 3 bases from J; junction bases left unmatched: 7. Germline-derived CDR1 and CDR2 are SEHNR and FQNEAQ (reference sequence). The CDR3 contains 15 residues. CDR3 sequence: CASSWSWGQEETQYF. CDR3 bases: TGTGCCAGCAGCTGGTCATGGGGACAGGAAGAGACCCAGTACTTC.

This clone was seen just once. The chain joins TRBV7-2 to TRBJ2-7; D unclear. The CDR3 totals 11 residues. The germline V gene has CDR1 SGHTA and CDR2 FQGNSA. Deletions cut 1 base from V and 12 bases from J, with 10 bases between. The CDR3 reads CASSLGSAPYF. CDR3 DNA sequence: TGTGCCAGCAGCTTAGGGTCTGCGCCGTACTTC.

This chain connects TRBV29-1 to TRBJ1-2; D possibly corresponds to TRBD1 (5 bases). This CDR3 is built from 14 residues. Per germline, CDR1 SQVTM and CDR2 ANQGSEA. V lost 6 bases and J 1 base, leaving 15 bases between the germline ends. The CDR3 region is CSVVGDGGNYGYTF. The CDR3 DNA sequence: TGCAGCGTGGTGGGGGACGGGGGTAACTATGGCTACACCTTC.

This rearrangement joins TRBV14 to TRBJ2-1, with D possibly TRBD1 on 5 matching bases. The germline gives CDR1 SGHDN, CDR2 FVKESK. The CDR3 totals 17 residues. V lost 1 base and J lost 5, with 18 bases in between. The chain's CDR3 is CASSQVYKIGVHNEQFF. The DNA for the CDR3 is TGTGCCAGCAGCCAAGTATACAAAATAGGGGTTCACAATGAGCAGTTCTTC.

Only a few counts were recorded for this clone. The rearrangement uses TRBV27 and TRBJ2-7, with D possibly being TRBD1 (5 bases). The CDR3 extends over 15 amino acids. CDR1 is MNHEY and CDR2 is SMNVEV in the germline V gene (reference sequence). V was shortened by 6 bases and J by 6 bases, with 21 bases between the two germline ends. CDR3 sequence: CASSKIRTSHGEQYF. The CDR3 DNA reads TGTGCCAGCAGCAAAATTAGGACATCCCACGGCGAGCAGTACTTC.

The rearrangement links TRBV27 to TRBJ2-1; 12 bases are shared with TRBD2. The CDR3 extends over 15 amino acids. J gave up 5 bases and V 5 bases, and 4 bases lay outside the gene matches. Per the germline V gene, CDR1 is MNHEY and CDR2 is SMNVEV (reference sequence). The CDR3, as DNA: TGTGCCAGCAGTCGACTAGCGGGGGATGACAATGAGCAGTTCTTC. Translated: CASSRLAGDDNEQFF.

The chain combines TRBV27 with TRBJ2-3; the D gene is possibly TRBD1 (6 bases). The CDR3 is 14 residues long. The V gene lost 1 base and the J gene lost 1 base, with 6 bases spanning the gap. The germline CDR1 and CDR2 sequences are MNHEY and SMNVEV (reference sequence). This CDR3 reads CASSLYRGTDTQYF. The CDR3 DNA reads TGTGCCAGCAGTTTATACAGGGGCACAGATACGCAGTATTTT.

This clone was picked up one time. The rearrangement joins TRBV7-8 to TRBJ2-3, with 9 bases identical to TRBD2. This CDR3 has 17 amino acids. The V gene's germline CDR1 is SGHVS and CDR2 FQNEAQ. V shed 4 bases, J shed 0 bases, and the junction held 8 bases outside the gene matches. The CDR3 reads CASSSRGLARSTDTQYF. The CDR3 DNA reads TGTGCCAGCAGCTCTCGCGGACTAGCGAGAAGCACAGATACGCAGTATTTT.

This chain links TRBV5-1 with TRBJ1-1; D might be TRBD1 (6 bases). Germline-derived CDR1 and CDR2 are SGHRS and YFSETQ. The CDR3 is made up of 15 amino acids. V was pared by 5 bases and J by 1 base, with 15 bases between. This chain's CDR3 is CASRGQSNRNTEAFF. The CDR3 coding sequence is TGCGCCAGCAGGGGACAATCAAACAGGAACACTGAAGCTTTCTTT.

This chain connects TRBV6-1 to TRBJ2-7; 7 bases match TRBD1. The CDR3 spans 13 residues. Germline CDR1 reads MNHNS; CDR2 reads SASEGT. Trimming at V came to 3 bases and at J to 2 bases, leaving 1 base not matched to a gene. CDR3 sequence: CASSEGTAYEQYF. The CDR3, as DNA: TGTGCCAGCAGTGAGGGGACAGCCTACGAGCAGTACTTC.